The 22 T cell receptor beta chains reported below all come from one sample, sequenced in a study of response to subunit inactivated influenza vaccine. TCRdb reanalysed the RT-PCR reads using MiXCR and keeps one entry per CDR3 protein. The data show around 470,000 distinct CDR3 sequences, with more than 7% seen just once and about an eighth held by the top ten. The sample consisted of PBMCs from blood, taken less than 30 months after vaccination. These receptors came from a man aged 50 to 75 who received an inactivated influenza vaccine.

The V and J genes are TRBV20-1 and TRBJ1-1, with no clear D. The CDR3 runs to 15 residues. Germline V lookup: CDR1 DFQATT, CDR2 SNEGSKA (reference sequence). V lost 1 base, J lost 1 base, and 13 bases lay in between. CDR3 coding DNA: TGCAGTGCTAGAGCGGACCTGGCAGCGAACACTGAAGCTTTCTTT. Its protein is CSARADLAANTEAFF.

This clonotype was observed a handful of times. The chain carries TRBV11-2 and TRBJ2-2, with 7 bases matching TRBD2. Germline trimming cut 4 bases from V and 0 bases from J; bases unmatched to any gene: 2. The CDR3 consists of 15 residues. Germline lookup yields CDR1 SGHAT and CDR2 FQNNGV. This CDR3 reads CASSSGLSNTGELFF. The CDR3 nucleotides are TGTGCCAGCAGCTCGGGACTATCGAACACCGGGGAGCTGTTTTTT.

The V gene is TRBV10-3, the J gene TRBJ1-2; tentative D call: TRBD1 (5 bases). CDR1 is ENHRY, CDR2 SYGVKD, per germline. The V and J ends lost 0 bases and 5 bases respectively, with 10 bases between them. This CDR3 contains 14 residues. DNA of the CDR3: TGTGCCATCAGTGAGTCGCGGCAGGGTTATGGCTACACCTTC. Translation: CAISESRQGYGYTF.

The CDR3 DNA follows: TGTGCCAGCAGTAGGGCCATATCCTACGAGCAGTACTTC. It codes for CASSRAISYEQYF. The chain joins TRBV2 to TRBJ2-7; D ambiguous. With 5 bases removed from V and 1 base from J, the gap between germline ends came to 9 bases. The CDR3 loop spans 13 amino acids. Germline loops: CDR1 SNHLY, CDR2 FYNNEI.

This clonotype has just a few counts. The rearrangement joins TRBV28 to TRBJ2-7; possible D gene TRBD1, 6 bases. Trimming stripped 6 bases from V and 9 bases from J, with 12 bases between. Germline loops: CDR1 MDHEN, CDR2 SYDVKM. CDR3 length: 11 amino acids. The CDR3 spells CASSKQGWQYF. The CDR3 DNA sequence: TGTGCCAGCAGCAAACAGGGATGGCAGTACTTC.

The rearrangement uses TRBV3-1 and TRBJ2-7; no definite D call. There are 11 residues in the CDR3. Germline V gives CDR1 LGHDT, CDR2 YNNKEL (reference sequence). The germline V and J ends were trimmed by 5 bases and 7 bases, with 9 bases remaining between them. The CDR3 nucleotides read TGTGCCAGCAGCTTAAATAGGGAGCAGTACTTC. This encodes CASSLNREQYF.

This clonotype was found many times. The chain employs TRBV12-3 or TRBV12-4 and TRBJ1-5; 8 bases map to TRBD1. The CDR3 runs 13 residues. Trimming took 5 bases from V and 6 from J; bases not matched to a gene: 3. The DNA of the CDR3 is TGTGCCAGCAGTCAGGGGGCGGGTCAGCCCCAGCATTTT. Translated, it gives CASSQGAGQPQHF.

This clonotype was observed many times. V is TRBV20-1 and J is TRBJ2-1; D call uncertain. Germline-derived CDR1 and CDR2 are DFQATT and SNEGSKA (reference sequence). This CDR3 has 11 residues. Trimming removed 2 bases from V and 10 bases from J, with 9 bases in between. The CDR3 reads CSARILGEQFF. The CDR3 coding sequence is TGCAGTGCTAGAATCCTGGGAGAGCAGTTCTTC.

The V gene is TRBV30, the J gene TRBJ2-2, with D tentatively TRBD1 or TRBD2 (5 bases each). V shed 3 bases and J shed 6 bases, with 14 bases lying between them. CDR3 length: 14 residues. From germline, CDR1 is GTSNPN and CDR2 SVGIG (reference sequence). The CDR3 loop is CAWSAGSWAGELFF. In DNA form, the CDR3 reads TGTGCCTGGAGCGCAGGGAGTTGGGCCGGGGAGCTGTTTTTT.

This clonotype was detected a few times. The chain is built from TRBV5-1 and TRBJ2-6; D uncertain. Germline V CDR1 and CDR2: SGHRS, YFSETQ. The CDR3 consists of 16 residues. Trimming removed 1 base at V and 0 bases at J, with 8 bases between. The CDR3 DNA is TGCGCCAGCAGCTTGATGTCTAACTCTGGGGCCAACGTCCTGACTTTC. It encodes CASSLMSNSGANVLTF.

A few counts support this clonotype. This chain connects TRBV20-1 to TRBJ2-3; either TRBD1 or TRBD2 may fit D (5 bases each). Per the germline V gene, CDR1 is DFQATT and CDR2 is SNEGSKA (reference sequence). This CDR3 contains 14 residues. Trimming pared 4 bases from V and 0 bases from J, leaving 11 bases between. The CDR3 DNA reads TGCAGTGCTATCCGGGACCCTAGCACAGATACGCAGTATTTT. Translation: CSAIRDPSTDTQYF.

The chain employs TRBV6-1 and TRBJ1-1, with D perhaps matching TRBD1 (6 bases). From germline, CDR1 is MNHNS and CDR2 SASEGT. V was pared by 8 bases and J by 3 bases, with 19 bases between. The CDR3 covers 15 residues. This CDR3 reads CASLEDGGGHTEAFF. Here the CDR3 DNA reads TGTGCCAGCCTCGAGGATGGGGGCGGACACACTGAAGCTTTCTTT.

This clonotype occurred a few times. V is TRBV7-8 and J is TRBJ1-2; TRBD1 matches 7 bases. CDR1 is SGHVS, CDR2 FQNEAQ, per germline. The length of the CDR3 is 13 residues. Trimming took 5 bases from V and 8 from J; bases not matched to a gene: 8. The CDR3 bases are TGTGCCAGCAGCATAGGACAGGCCCGAGGCTACACCTTC. Amino acid sequence: CASSIGQARGYTF.

The V gene is TRBV7-6, the J gene TRBJ2-6; 8 bases are a match to TRBD1. CDR3 length equals 16 residues. Losses at the gene ends were 3 bases for V and 4 bases for J; bases not matched to a gene: 5. Germline V CDR1 and CDR2: SGHVS, FNYEAQ. The CDR3 bases are TGTGCCAGCAGCTTCCGGACAGGGACGGGGGCCAACGTCCTGACTTTC. Translated, it gives CASSFRTGTGANVLTF.

The V call is TRBV29-1, the J call TRBJ2-5, with D uncertain. The CDR3 contains 12 residues. Germline CDR1 is SQVTM and CDR2 is ANQGSEA. V gave up 4 bases and J gave up 5 bases, with 11 bases separating them. CDR3 amino acids: CSVVDRSETQYF. The DNA for the CDR3 is TGCAGCGTTGTGGACCGCTCGGAGACCCAGTACTTC.

This clonotype was detected ten times or more. The rearrangement links TRBV29-1 to TRBJ2-3, with D uncertain. Germline loops: CDR1 SQVTM, CDR2 ANQGSEA. The CDR3 runs 10 residues. Trimming pared 2 bases from V and 11 bases from J, leaving 8 bases between. CDR3 nucleotide sequence: TGCAGCGTTGAAACCGGAGAGCAGTATTTT. Its protein is CSVETGEQYF.

This clonotype was seen at least ten times. This rearrangement joins TRBV6-2 or TRBV6-3 to TRBJ1-5; 8 positions agree with TRBD1. V gave up 2 bases and J gave up 6 bases; unmatched junction bases: 6. From germline, CDR1 is MNHEY and CDR2 SVGEGT. This CDR3 region has 15 residues. CDR3 amino acids: CASSYGTGGGQPQHF. CDR3 sequence (DNA): TGTGCCAGCAGTTACGGGACAGGAGGCGGTCAGCCCCAGCATTTT.

This clonotype was seen many times. V usage is TRBV5-6 and J usage is TRBJ2-3, with 10 bases fitting TRBD2. The CDR3 has 16 amino acids. The germline V gene encodes CDR1 SGHDT and CDR2 YYEEEE. J was trimmed by 3 bases and V by 4 bases; bases with no gene match: 8. The CDR3 here is CASSQAGTSVTDTQYF. DNA of the CDR3: TGTGCCAGCAGCCAGGCCGGGACTAGCGTGACAGATACGCAGTATTTT.

This rearrangement joins TRBV28 to TRBJ2-5; D not resolved. The CDR3 is 15 amino acids. Trimming pared 3 bases from V and 0 bases from J, leaving 11 bases between. CDR1 and CDR2 from the germline V gene are MDHEN and SYDVKM. CDR3 bases: TGTGCCAGCAGTTTTGGCCTCTCGTACCAAGAGACCCAGTACTTC. The encoded protein is CASSFGLSYQETQYF.

The V call is TRBV30, the J call TRBJ2-3; 10 bases are a match to TRBD1. Germline CDR1 and CDR2: GTSNPN and SVGIG (reference sequence). Trimming took 3 bases from V and 5 from J; bases not matched to a gene: 8. There are 15 residues in the CDR3. The CDR3 DNA reads TGTGCCTGGAGCGCTCGACAGGGGGCGGGAGATACGCAGTATTTT. This translates into CAWSARQGAGDTQYF.

The rearrangement links TRBV6-5 to TRBJ2-3; D could derive from TRBD1 or TRBD2 (6 bases each). Germline CDR1 and CDR2: MNHEY and SVGAGI. There are 14 residues in the CDR3. V lost 4 bases to trimming and J lost 3 bases, with 11 bases between them. The CDR3 DNA reads TGTGCCAGCAGTTTTGCGGGACAAACAGATACGCAGTATTTT. Translation: CASSFAGQTDTQYF.

Ten or more counts support this clonotype. CDR3 loop: CASSSWGGRSYEQYF. The CDR3 region has the DNA TGCGCCAGCAGCAGTTGGGGGGGTAGGTCCTACGAGCAGTACTTC. V and J are TRBV4-1 and TRBJ2-7, with 7 bases matching TRBD2. The CDR3 loop spans 15 amino acids. With 5 bases clipped from V and 1 base from J, the junction kept 8 bases outside the gene matches. Germline lookup yields CDR1 MGHRA and CDR2 YSYEKL.